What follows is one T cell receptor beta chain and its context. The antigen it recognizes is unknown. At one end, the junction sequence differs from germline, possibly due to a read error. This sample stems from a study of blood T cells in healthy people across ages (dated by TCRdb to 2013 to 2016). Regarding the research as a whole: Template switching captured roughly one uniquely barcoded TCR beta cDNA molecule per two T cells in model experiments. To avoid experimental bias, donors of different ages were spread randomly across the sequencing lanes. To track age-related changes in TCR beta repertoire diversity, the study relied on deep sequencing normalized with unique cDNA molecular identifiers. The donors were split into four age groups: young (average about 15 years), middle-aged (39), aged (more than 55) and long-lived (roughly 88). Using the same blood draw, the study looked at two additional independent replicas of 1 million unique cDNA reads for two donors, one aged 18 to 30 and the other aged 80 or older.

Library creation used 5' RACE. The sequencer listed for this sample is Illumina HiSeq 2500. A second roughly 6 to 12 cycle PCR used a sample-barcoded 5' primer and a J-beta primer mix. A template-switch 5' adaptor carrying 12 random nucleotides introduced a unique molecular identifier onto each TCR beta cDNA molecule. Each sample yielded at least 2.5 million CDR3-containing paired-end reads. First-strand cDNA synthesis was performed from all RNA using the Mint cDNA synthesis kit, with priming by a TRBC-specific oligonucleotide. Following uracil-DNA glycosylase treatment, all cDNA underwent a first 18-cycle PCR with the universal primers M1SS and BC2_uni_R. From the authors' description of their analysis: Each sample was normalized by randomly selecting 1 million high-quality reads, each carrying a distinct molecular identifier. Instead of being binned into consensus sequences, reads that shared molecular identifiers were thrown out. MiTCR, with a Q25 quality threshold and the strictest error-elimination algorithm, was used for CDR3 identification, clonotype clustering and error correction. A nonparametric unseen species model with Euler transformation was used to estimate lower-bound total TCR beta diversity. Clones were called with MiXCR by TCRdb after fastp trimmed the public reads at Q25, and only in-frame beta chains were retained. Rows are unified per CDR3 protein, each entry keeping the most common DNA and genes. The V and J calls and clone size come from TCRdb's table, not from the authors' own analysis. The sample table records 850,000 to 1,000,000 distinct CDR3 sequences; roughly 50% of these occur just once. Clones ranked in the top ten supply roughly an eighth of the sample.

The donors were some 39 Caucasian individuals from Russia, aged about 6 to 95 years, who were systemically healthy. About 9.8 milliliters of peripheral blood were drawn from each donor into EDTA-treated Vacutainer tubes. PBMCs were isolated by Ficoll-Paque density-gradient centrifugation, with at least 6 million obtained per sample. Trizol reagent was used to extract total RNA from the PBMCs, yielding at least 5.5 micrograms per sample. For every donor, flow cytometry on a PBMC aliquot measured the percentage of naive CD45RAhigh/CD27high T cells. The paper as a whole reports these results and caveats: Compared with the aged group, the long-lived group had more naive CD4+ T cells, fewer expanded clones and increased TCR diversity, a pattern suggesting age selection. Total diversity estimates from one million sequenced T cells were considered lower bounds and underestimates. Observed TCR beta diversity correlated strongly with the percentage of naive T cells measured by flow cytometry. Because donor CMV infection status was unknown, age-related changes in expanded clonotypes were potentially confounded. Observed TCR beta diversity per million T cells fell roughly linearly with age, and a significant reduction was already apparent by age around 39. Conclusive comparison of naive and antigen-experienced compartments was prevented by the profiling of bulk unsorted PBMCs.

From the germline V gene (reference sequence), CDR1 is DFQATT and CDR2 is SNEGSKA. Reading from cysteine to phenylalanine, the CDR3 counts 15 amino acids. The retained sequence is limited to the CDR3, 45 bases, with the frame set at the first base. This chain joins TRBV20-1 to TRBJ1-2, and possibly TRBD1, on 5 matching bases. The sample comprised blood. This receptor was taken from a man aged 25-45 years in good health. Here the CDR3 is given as CSAPGLLAENYGHTF. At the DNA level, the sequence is TGCAGTGCACCGGGACTCCTAGCCGAAAACTATGGCCACACCTTC.